The subject of this entry is one T cell receptor beta chain. Profiled with immunoSEQ multiplex PCR; TCRdb holds only in-frame clones, not every one. The sample comprises some 250,000 clones, 88% of which are singletons, and around a tenth rests with the top ten. These data originate in a study of Ad26.COV2.S vaccination and SARS-CoV-2 variants. Study overall: Donor got 5x10^10 or 1x10^11 viral particles of Ad26.COV2.S.

The treatment denotes: around 19 received Ad26.COV2.S at low or high dose, single or two shots; 5 received placebo; per-sample allocation not given. At day 63 after the first vaccine or placebo injection, samples were drawn. Expressing Wuhan-strain SARS-CoV-2 spike, an Ad26 vector served as the vaccine. The CDR3 runs to 15 residues. Trimming removed 4 bases from V and 6 bases from J; junction bases left unmatched: 5. Germline values: CDR1 MGHRA, CDR2 YSYEKL. The sequencing here drew on peripheral blood, taken in a trial of Ad26.COV2.S vaccine versus placebo. The sequence was collected from a person aged 18-60 years who received the Ad26.COV2.S COVID-19 vaccine or a placebo. The chain employs TRBV4-1 and TRBJ2-1, with 11 bases matching TRBD2. Here the CDR3 reads CASSLAGGPPNEQFF. The CDR3 DNA reads as TGCGCCAGCAGCCTAGCGGGAGGGCCTCCCAATGAGCAGTTCTTC.